This T cell receptor beta chain is from a study of T cell responses to AZD1222 COVID-19 vaccine. Whole-study results and caveats: Close to half of all spike-specific TCRs reportedly target regions of the variants that are unmutated. Clonal diversity was possibly underestimated, and the donors were mostly white British, with more females. Baseline seropositivity characterized only a handful of AZD1222 recipients. Two AZD1222 administrations were followed by greater Spike-specific TCR breadth and depth.

A remark on this clone: What it binds is not known.

The germline V gene has CDR1 MNHEY and CDR2 SVGEGT. Trimming removed 6 bases from V and 5 bases from J; junction bases left unmatched: 9. The CDR3 spans 15 residues. TCRdb's copy holds only in-frame clones and misses some; the assay was immunoSEQ multiplex PCR. Here the sample spans 130,000 to 150,000 clones, approximately 85% being singletons. This TCR came from an adult who received the MenACWY meningococcal vaccine as a control. The sample was peripheral blood, taken 28 days after the second dose of the MenACWY control vaccine. The rearrangement uses TRBV6-2 or TRBV6-3 and TRBJ2-7; TRBD2 matches 11 bases. The CDR3 DNA is TGTGCCAGCAGCCCAACCGGGACTAGCGGCCACGAGCAGTACTTC. Translated, it gives CASSPTGTSGHEQYF.